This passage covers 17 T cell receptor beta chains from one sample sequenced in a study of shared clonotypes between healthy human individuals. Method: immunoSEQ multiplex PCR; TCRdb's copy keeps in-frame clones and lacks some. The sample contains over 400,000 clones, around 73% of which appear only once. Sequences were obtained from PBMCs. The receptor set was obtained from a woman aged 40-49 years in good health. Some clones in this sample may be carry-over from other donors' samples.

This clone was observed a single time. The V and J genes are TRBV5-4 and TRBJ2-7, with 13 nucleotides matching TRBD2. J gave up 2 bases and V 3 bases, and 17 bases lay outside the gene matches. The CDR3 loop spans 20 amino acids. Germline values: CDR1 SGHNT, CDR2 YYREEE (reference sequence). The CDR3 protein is CASSWLTSGRPATHPYEQYF. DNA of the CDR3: TGTGCCAGCAGCTGGCTGACTAGCGGGAGGCCCGCCACACACCCCTACGAGCAGTACTTC.

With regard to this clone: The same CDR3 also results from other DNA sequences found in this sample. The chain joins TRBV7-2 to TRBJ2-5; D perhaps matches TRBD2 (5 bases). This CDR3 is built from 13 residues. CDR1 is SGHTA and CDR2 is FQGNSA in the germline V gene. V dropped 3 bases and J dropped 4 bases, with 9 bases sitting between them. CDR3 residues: CASSLRGSETQYF. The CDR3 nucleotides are TGTGCCAGCAGCTTGCGAGGGTCAGAGACCCAGTACTTC.

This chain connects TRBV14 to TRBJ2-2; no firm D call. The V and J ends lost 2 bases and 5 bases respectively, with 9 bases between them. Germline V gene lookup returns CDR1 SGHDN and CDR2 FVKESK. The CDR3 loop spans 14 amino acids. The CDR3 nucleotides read TGTGCCAGCAGCCAATCGGCGCGGACCGGGGAGCTGTTTTTT. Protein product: CASSQSARTGELFF.

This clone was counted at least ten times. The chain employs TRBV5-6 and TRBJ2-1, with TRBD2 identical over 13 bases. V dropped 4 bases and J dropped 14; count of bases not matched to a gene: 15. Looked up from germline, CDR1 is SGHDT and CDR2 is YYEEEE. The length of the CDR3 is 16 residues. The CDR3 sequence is CASSPAGLAGVNGEFF. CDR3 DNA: TGTGCCAGCAGCCCCGCCGGACTAGCGGGAGTAAATGGGGAGTTCTTC.

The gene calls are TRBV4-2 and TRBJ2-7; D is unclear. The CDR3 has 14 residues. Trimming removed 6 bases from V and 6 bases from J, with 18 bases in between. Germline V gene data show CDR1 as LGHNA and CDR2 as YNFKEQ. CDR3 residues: CASSQTAYDLEQYF. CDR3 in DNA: TGTGCCAGCAGTCAAACCGCTTATGATCTCGAGCAGTACTTC.

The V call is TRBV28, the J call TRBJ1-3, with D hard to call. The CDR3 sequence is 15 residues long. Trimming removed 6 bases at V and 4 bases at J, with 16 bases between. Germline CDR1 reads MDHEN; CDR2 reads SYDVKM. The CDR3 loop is CASSYLARRGNTIYF. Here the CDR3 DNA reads TGTGCCAGCAGCTACCTAGCGCGCCGCGGAAACACCATATATTTT. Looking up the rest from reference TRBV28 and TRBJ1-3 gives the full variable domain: DVKVTQSSRYLVKRTGEKVFLECVQDMDHENMFWYRQDPGLGLRLIYFSYDVKMKEKGDIPEGYSVSREKKERFSLILESASTNQTSMYLCASSYLARRGNTIYFGEGSWLTVV.

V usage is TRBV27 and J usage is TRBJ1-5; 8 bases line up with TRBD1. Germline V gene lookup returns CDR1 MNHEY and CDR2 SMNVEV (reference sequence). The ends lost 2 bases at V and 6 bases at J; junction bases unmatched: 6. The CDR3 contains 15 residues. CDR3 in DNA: TGTGCCAGCAGTTTAAGGCAGGGGGCTTTTCAGCCCCAGCATTTT. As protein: CASSLRQGAFQPQHF.

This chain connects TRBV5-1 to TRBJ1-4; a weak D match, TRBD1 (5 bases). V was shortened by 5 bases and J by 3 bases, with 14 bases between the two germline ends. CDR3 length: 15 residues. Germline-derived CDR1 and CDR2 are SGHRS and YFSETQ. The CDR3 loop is CASRSLGAANEKLFF. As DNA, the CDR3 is TGCGCCAGCAGATCTTTAGGGGCCGCTAATGAAAAACTGTTTTTT.

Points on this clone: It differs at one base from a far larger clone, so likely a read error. The DNA for the CDR3 is TGTACCAGCATGGGCCCCCCCCGCGCGGAGACCCAGTACTTC. Translation: CTSMGPPRAETQYF. The V call is TRBV2, the J call TRBJ2-5; D gene unclear. The CDR3 totals 14 residues. The V gene's germline CDR1 is SNHLY and CDR2 FYNNEI. Full variable domain (missing parts from reference TRBV2 and TRBJ2-5): EPEVTQTPSHQVTQMGQEVILRCVPISNHLYFYWYRQILGQKVEFLVSFYNNEISEKSEIFDDQFSVERPDGSNFTLKIRSTKLEDSAMYFCTSMGPPRAETQYFGPGTRLLVL.

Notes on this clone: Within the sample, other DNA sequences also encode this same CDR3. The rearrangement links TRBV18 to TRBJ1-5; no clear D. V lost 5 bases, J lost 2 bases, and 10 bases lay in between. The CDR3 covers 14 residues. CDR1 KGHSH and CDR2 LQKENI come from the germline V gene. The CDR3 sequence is CASSGGIGNQPQHF. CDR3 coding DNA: TGTGCCAGCTCAGGTGGGATTGGCAATCAGCCCCAGCATTTT.

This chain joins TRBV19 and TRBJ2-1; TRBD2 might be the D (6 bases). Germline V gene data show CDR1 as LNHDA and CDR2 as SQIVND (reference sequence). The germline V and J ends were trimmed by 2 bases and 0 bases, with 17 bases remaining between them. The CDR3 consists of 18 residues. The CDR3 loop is CASSINGLAYSSYNEQFF. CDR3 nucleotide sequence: TGTGCCAGTAGTATAAATGGGCTAGCGTACAGCTCCTACAATGAGCAGTTCTTC.

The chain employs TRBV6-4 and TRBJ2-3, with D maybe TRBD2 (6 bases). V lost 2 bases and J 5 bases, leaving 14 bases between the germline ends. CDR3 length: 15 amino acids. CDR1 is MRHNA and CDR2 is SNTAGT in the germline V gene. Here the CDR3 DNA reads TGTGCCAGCAGTGACGGGGTGGGAGGACAAGATACGCAGTATTTT. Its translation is CASSDGVGGQDTQYF.

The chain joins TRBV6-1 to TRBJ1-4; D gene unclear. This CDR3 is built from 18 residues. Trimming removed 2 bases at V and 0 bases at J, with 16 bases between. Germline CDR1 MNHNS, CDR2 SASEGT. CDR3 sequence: CASSETTARRATNEKLFF. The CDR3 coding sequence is TGTGCCAGCAGTGAAACGACGGCTCGTAGAGCAACTAATGAAAAACTGTTTTTT.

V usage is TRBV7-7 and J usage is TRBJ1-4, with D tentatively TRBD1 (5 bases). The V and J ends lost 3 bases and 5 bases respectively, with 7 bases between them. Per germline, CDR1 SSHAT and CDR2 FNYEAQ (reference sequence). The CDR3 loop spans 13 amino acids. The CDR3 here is CASSFGQNEKLFF. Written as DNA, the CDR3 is TGTGCCAGCAGCTTCGGACAAAATGAAAAACTGTTTTTT. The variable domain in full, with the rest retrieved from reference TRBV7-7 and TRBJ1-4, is GAGVSQSPRYKVTKRGQDVTLRCDPISSHATLYWYQQALGQGPEFLTYFNYEAQPDKSGLPSDRFSAERPEGSISTLTIQRTEQRDSAMYRCASSFGQNEKLFFGSGTQLSVL.

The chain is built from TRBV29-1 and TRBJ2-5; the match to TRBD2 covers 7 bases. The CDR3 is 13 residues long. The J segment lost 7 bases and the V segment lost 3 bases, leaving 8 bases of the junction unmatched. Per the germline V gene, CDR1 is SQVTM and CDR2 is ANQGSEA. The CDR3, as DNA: TGCAGCGTTGAGGAGACTAGCTCGGGGACCCAGTACTTC. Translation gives CSVEETSSGTQYF.

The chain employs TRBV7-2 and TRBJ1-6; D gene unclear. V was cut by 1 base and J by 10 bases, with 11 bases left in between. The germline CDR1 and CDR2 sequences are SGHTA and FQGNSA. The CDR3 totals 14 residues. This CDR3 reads CASSLVVVGSPLHF. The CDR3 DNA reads TGTGCCAGCAGCTTAGTGGTTGTAGGGTCACCCCTCCACTTT.

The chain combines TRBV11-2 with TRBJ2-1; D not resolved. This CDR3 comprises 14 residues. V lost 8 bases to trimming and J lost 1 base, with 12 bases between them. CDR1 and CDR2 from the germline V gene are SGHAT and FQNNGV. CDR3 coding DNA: TGTGCCAGCTCGGGTTTGTGGTCCTACAATGAGCAGTTCTTC. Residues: CASSGLWSYNEQFF. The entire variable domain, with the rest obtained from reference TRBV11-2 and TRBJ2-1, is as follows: EAGVAQSPRYKIIEKRQSVAFWCNPISGHATLYWYQQILGQGPKLLIQFQNNGVVDDSQLPKDRFSAERLKGVDSTLKIQPAKLEDSAVYLCASSGLWSYNEQFFGPGTRLTVL.